This TCR beta chain derives from a study of cytomegalovirus exposure and HLA in healthy donors. Study-level points and caveats: Accurate prediction of most subjects' HLA-A and HLA-B alleles from TCR beta sequences was reported. Presence/absence analyses assumed roughly uniform sequencing depth across donors. Using a false discovery rate of 0.05, a later analysis showed that approximately 16,000 TCR beta sequences were associated with HLA alleles.

This clone showed up just a few times. Antigen: not known. Germline values: CDR1 SGHNT, CDR2 YYREEE (reference sequence). Trimming took 0 bases from V and 8 from J, leaving 15 bases between them. The CDR3 loop spans 16 amino acids. Both 60 Vbeta primers and 13 Jbeta primers went into the PCR. Libraries were prepared by immunoSEQ multiplex PCR; TCRdb keeps only in-frame clonotypes and omits some of them. The data contain about 100,000 clones, around three quarters of them seen just once; the ten biggest clones take up approximately 4%. This sequence originates from a man aged 40-49 years in good health and CMV-seronegative. This chain links TRBV5-4 with TRBJ2-6, with a weak D call TRBD1 (5 bases). The specimen sequenced was PBMCs. The CDR3 protein is CASSLGTRVRSNVLTF. In DNA, the CDR3 is TGTGCCAGCAGCTTGGGGACCAGGGTAAGGTCCAACGTCCTGACTTTC.